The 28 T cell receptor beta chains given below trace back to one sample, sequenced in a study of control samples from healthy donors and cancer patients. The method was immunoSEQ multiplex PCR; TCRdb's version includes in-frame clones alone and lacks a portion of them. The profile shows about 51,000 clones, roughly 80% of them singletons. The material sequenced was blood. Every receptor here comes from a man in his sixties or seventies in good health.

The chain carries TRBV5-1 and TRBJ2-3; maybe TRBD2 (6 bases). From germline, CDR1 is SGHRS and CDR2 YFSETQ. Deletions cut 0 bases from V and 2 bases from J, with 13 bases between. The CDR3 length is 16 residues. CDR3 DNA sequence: TGCGCCAGCAGCTTGGGGCGGCGGGGTTACACAGATACGCAGTATTTT. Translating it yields CASSLGRRGYTDTQYF.

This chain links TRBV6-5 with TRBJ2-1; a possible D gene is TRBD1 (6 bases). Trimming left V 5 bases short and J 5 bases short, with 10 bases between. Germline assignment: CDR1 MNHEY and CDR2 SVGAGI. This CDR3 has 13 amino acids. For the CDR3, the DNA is TGTGCCAGCAGTAACAGGGAACACAATGAGCAGTTCTTC. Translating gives CASSNREHNEQFF.

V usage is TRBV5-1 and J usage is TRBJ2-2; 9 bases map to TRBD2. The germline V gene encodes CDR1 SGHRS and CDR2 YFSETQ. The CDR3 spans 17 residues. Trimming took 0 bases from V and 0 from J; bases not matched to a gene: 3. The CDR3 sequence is CASSLAASGANTGELFF. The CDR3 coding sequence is TGCGCCAGCAGCTTGGCGGCTAGCGGGGCGAACACCGGGGAGCTGTTTTTT.

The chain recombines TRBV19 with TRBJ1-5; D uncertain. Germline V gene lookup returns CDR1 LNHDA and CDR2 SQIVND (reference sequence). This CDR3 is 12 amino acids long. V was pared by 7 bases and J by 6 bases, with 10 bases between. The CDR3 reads CASTGFTQPQHF. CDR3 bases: TGTGCCAGTACTGGTTTCACTCAGCCCCAGCATTTT.

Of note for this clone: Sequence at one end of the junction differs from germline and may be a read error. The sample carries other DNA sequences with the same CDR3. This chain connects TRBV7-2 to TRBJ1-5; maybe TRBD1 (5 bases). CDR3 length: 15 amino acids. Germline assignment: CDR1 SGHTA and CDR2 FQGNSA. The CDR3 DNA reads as TGTGCCAGCAGCTCATATATGGGGGGGAATCAGCCTCAGCATTTT. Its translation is CASSSYMGGNQPQHF.

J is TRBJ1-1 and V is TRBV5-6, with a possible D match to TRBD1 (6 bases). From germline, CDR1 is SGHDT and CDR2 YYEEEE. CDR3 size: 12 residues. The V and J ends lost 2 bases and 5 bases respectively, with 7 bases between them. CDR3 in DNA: TGTGCCAGCAGCTTAAGGGGGACTGAAGCTTTCTTT. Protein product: CASSLRGTEAFF.

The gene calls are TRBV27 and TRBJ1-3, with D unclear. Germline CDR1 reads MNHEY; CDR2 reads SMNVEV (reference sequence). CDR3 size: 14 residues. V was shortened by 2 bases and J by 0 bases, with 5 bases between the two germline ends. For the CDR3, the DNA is TGTGCCAGCAGTTTAGCGGCCTCTGGAAACACCATATATTTT. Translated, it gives CASSLAASGNTIYF.

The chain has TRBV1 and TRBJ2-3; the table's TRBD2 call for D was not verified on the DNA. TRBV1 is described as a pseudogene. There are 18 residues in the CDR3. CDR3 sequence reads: CTSSPETGTSGGGDTQYF. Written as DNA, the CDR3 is TGCACCAGCAGCCCCGAGACCGGGACTAGCGGGGGGGGAGATACGCAGTATTTT.

As DNA, the CDR3 is TGCGCCAGCAGGTCGGGGTTGAACACTGAAGCTTTCTTT. Translation gives CASRSGLNTEAFF. The genes are TRBV5-1 and TRBJ1-1; no clear D gene. The CDR3 extends over 13 amino acids. Germline lookup yields CDR1 SGHRS and CDR2 YFSETQ. Trimming pared 5 bases from V and 0 bases from J, leaving 8 bases between.

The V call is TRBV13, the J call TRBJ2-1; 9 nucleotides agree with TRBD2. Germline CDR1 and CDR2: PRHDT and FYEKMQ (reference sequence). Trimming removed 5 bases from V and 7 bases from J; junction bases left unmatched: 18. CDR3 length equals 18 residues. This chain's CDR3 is CASSEILVAGDSRNEQFF. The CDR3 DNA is TGTGCCAGCAGCGAAATATTAGTAGCGGGAGATAGTAGGAATGAGCAGTTCTTC.

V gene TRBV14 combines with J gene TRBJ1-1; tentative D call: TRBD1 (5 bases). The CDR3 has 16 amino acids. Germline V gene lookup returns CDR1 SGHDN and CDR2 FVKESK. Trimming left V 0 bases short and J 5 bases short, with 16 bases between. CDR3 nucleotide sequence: TGTGCCAGCAGCCAAGATTGGGGGGTAATCGGGACTGAAGCTTTCTTT. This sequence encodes CASSQDWGVIGTEAFF.

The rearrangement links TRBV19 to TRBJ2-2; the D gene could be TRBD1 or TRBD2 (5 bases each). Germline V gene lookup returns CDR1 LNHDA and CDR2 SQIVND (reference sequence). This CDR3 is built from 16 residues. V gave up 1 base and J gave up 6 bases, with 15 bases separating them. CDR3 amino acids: CASSIGEGRRAGELFF. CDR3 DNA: TGTGCCAGTAGTATAGGAGAGGGGCGCAGGGCCGGGGAGCTGTTTTTT.

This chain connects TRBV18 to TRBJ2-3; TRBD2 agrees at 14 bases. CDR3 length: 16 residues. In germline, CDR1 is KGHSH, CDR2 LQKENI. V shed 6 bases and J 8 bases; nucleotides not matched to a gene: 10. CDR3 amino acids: CASSSGTSGSGGTQYF. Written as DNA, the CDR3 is TGTGCCAGCTCTTCCGGGACTAGCGGGAGCGGAGGTACGCAGTATTTT. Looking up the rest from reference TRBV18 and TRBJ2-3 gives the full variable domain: NAGVMQNPRHLVRRRGQEARLRCSPMKGHSHVYWYRQLPEEGLKFMVYLQKENIIDESGMPKERFSAEFPKEGPSILRIQQVVRGDSAAYFCASSSGTSGSGGTQYFGPGTRLTVL.

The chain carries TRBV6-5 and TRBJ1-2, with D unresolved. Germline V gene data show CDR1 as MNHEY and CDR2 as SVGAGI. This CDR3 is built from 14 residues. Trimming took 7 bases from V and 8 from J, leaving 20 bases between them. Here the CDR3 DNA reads TGTGCCAGCATTAGAGAGATGGGAGGAGGCGGCTACACCTTC. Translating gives CASIREMGGGGYTF.

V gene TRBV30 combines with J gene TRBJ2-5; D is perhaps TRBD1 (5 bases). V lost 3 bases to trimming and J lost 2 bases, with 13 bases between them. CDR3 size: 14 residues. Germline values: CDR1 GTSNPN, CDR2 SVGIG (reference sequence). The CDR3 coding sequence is TGTGCCTGGAGGCAGGGCCAGAGACAAGAGACCCAGTACTTC. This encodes CAWRQGQRQETQYF.

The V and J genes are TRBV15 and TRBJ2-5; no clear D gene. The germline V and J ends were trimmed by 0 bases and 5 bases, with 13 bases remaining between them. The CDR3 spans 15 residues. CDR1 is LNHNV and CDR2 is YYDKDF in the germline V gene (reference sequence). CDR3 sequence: CATSRDRGVGETQYF. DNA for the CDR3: TGTGCCACCAGCAGAGATCGTGGGGTCGGGGAGACCCAGTACTTC. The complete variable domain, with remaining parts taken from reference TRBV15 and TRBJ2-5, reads DAMVIQNPRYQVTQFGKPVTLSCSQTLNHNVMYWYQQKSSQAPKLLFHYYDKDFNNEADTPDNFQSRRPNTSFCFLDIRSPGLGDTAMYLCATSRDRGVGETQYFGPGTRLLVL.

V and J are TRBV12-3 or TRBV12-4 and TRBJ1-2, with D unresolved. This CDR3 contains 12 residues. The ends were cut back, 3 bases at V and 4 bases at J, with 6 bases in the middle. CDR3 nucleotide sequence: TGTGCCAGCAGTTTCGGGTCCTATGGCTACACCTTC. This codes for CASSFGSYGYTF.

The CDR3 DNA reads as TGTGCCAGCAGCCCAGGACATCTCTTCTATGGCTACACCTTC. Residues: CASSPGHLFYGYTF. The rearrangement links TRBV7-2 to TRBJ1-2; a weak D match, TRBD1 (5 bases). Deletions cut 5 bases from V and 4 bases from J, with 14 bases between. CDR1 and CDR2 from the germline V gene are SGHTA and FQGNSA. This CDR3 spans 14 amino acids. Drawing the rest from reference TRBV7-2 and TRBJ1-2, the complete variable domain is GAGVSQSPSNKVTEKGKDVELRCDPISGHTALYWYRQSLGQGLEFLIYFQGNSAPDKSGLPSDRFSAERTGGSVSTLTIQRTQQEDSAVYLCASSPGHLFYGYTFGSGTRLTVV.

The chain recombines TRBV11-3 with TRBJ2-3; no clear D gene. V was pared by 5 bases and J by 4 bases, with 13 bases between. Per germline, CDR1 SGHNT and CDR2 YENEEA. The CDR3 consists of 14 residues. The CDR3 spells CASSQARTPDTQYF. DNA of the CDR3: TGTGCCAGCAGCCAGGCTAGAACCCCAGATACGCAGTATTTT. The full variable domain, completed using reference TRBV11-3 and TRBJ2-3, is EAGVVQSPRYKIIEKKQPVAFWCNPISGHNTLYWYLQNLGQGPELLIRYENEEAVDDSQLPKDRFSAERLKGVDSTLKIQPAELGDSAVYLCASSQARTPDTQYFGPGTRLTVL.

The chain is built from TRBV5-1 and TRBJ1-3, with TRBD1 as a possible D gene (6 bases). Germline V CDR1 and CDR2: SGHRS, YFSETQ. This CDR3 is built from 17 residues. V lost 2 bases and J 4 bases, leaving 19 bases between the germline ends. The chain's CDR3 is CASSLHSTGTWGNTIYF. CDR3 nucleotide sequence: TGCGCCAGCAGCTTACACTCAACCGGGACATGGGGAAACACCATATATTTT. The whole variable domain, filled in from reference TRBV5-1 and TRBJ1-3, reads KAGVTQTPRYLIKTRGQQVTLSCSPISGHRSVSWYQQTPGQGLQFLFEYFSETQRNKGNFPGRFSGRQFSNSRSEMNVSTLELGDSALYLCASSLHSTGTWGNTIYFGEGSWLTVV.

The CDR3 region has the DNA TGTGCCAGCGATCGTGTTCCTAGCAATCAGCCCCAGCATTTT. Translating gives CASDRVPSNQPQHF. V is TRBV6-6 and J is TRBJ1-5; D is ambiguous. Germline loops: CDR1 MNHNY, CDR2 SVGAGI (reference sequence). V was pared by 8 bases and J by 0 bases, with 11 bases between. The CDR3 runs 14 residues.

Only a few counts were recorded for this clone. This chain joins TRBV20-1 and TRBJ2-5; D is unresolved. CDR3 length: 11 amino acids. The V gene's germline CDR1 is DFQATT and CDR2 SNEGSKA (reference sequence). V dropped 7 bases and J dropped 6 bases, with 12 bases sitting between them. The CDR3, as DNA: TGCAGTGGGCCCCTAGGGAAGACCCAGTACTTC. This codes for CSGPLGKTQYF.

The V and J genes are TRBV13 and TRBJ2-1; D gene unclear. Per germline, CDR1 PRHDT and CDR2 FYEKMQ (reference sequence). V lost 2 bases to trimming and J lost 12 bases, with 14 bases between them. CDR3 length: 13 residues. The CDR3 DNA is TGTGCCAGCAGCTTAACCCGCGAGGCCGGGCAGTTCTTC. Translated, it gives CASSLTREAGQFF.

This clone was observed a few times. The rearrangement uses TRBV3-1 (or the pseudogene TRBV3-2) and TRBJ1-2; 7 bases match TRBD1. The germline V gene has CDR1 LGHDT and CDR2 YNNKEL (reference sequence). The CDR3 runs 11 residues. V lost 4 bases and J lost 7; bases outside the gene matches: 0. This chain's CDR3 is CASSRQGGYTF. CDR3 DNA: TGTGCCAGCAGCCGACAGGGTGGCTACACCTTC.

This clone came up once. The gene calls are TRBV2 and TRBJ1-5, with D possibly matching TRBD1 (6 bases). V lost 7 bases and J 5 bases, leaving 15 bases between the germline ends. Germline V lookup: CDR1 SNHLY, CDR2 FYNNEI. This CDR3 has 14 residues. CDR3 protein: CASKGFGGYQPQHF. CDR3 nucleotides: TGTGCCAGCAAGGGGTTCGGGGGCTATCAGCCCCAGCATTTT.

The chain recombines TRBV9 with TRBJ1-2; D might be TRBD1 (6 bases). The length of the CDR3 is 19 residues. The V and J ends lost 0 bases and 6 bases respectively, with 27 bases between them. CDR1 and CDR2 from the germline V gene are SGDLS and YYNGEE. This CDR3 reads CASSVAPRAGIGQNDGYTF. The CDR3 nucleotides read TGTGCCAGCAGCGTAGCCCCAAGGGCGGGCATAGGACAGAACGATGGCTACACCTTC.

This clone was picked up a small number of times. The CDR3 spells CASRIGNNEQFF. The CDR3 nucleotides read TGTGCCAGCAGGATAGGGAACAATGAGCAGTTCTTC. The J gene is TRBJ2-1, the V gene TRBV2; D unclear. CDR3 length: 12 residues. The germline V gene encodes CDR1 SNHLY and CDR2 FYNNEI. V lost 6 bases to trimming and J lost 5 bases, with 8 bases between them. The full variable domain, completed using reference TRBV2 and TRBJ2-1, is EPEVTQTPSHQVTQMGQEVILRCVPISNHLYFYWYRQILGQKVEFLVSFYNNEISEKSEIFDDQFSVERPDGSNFTLKIRSTKLEDSAMYFCASRIGNNEQFFGPGTRLTVL.

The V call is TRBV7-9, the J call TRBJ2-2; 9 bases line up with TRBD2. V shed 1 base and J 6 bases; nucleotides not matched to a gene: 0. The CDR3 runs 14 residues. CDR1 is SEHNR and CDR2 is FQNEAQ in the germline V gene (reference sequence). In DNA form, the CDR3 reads TGTGCCAGCAGCTTAGGCGGGGGGGCCGGGGAGCTGTTTTTT. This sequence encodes CASSLGGGAGELFF. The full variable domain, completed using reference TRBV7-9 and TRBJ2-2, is DTGVSQNPRHKITKRGQNVTFRCDPISEHNRLYWYRQTLGQGPEFLTYFQNEAQLEKSRLLSDRFSAERPKGSFSTLEIQRTEQGDSAMYLCASSLGGGAGELFFGEGSRLTVL.